Only a few counts were recorded for the clone carrying this TCR beta chain. The entry originates in a study of blood T cell repertoires in COVID-19. Study-wide context: Samples taken during acute and convalescent COVID-19 were collected in the United States, Italy and Spain. PBMCs, B-cell-depleted T cells, or T cells provided the cDNA or gDNA that made up the material.

The trim removed 7 bases at V and 4 bases at J, leaving 5 bases unmatched. CDR1 and CDR2 from the germline V gene are LGHDT and YNNKEL (reference sequence). CDR3 length: 13 amino acids. Authors' processing steps: Estimates of nucleated cell counts were drawn from the amplification of reference gene primers. Here immunoSEQ multiplex PCR was the method, and the copy in TCRdb shows in-frame clones only, minus some. That table is the source of V, J and clone size, and D and trimming were worked out from the DNA. The top ten hold 16% of the sample, which has approximately 140,000 clones, more than 60% seen once.

Specimen: peripheral blood. The rearrangement uses TRBV3-1 (or the pseudogene TRBV3-2) and TRBJ1-1; 8 bases are a match to TRBD1. This TCR derives from a man aged 50-60 years with acute or convalescent COVID-19. In DNA, the CDR3 is TGTGCCAGCACCCGACAGGGGAGCACTGAAGCTTTCTTT. Residues: CASTRQGSTEAFF.